This T cell receptor (beta chain) was recovered during a study of blood T cell repertoires in COVID-19 (TCRdb year 2020). With regard to the full study: Collaborator samples came from the United States, Italy and Spain and covered acute and convalescent phases of COVID-19. The material from the prospective study consisted of cDNA or gDNA derived from T cells, B-cell-depleted T cells, or PBMCs. Subjects who had been exposed to COVID-19, were actively infected with it, or had recovered from it provided the deeply sampled blood TCRbeta repertoires that made up the dataset. A freely available public database, intended as a resource for researchers studying the immune response to SARS-CoV-2, is where the repertoires were released. Samples came from the ongoing ImmuneRACE study (first 160 participants) plus 1,254 subjects from 6 global collaborators. Nearly every sample came with metadata listing a de-identified subject ID, COVID-19 status, age in years and sex. HLA class I and class II types, where available, came from metadata supplied by the sample provider rather than from assay-based typing. Paper-wide results and their limitations: Clinical and demographic metadata were provided uncurated, with the amount varying by source and participant.

In the prospective study, participants were roughly 18 to 100 years old, resided in approximately 22 geographic areas of the United States, and were enrolled through a virtual design. In the prospective study, cohorts were assigned on the basis of participant-reported clinical history obtained from a screening survey and a study questionnaire. Exposed participants had been in contact, within 2 weeks of entering the study, with a person who had a PCR-confirmed or clinician-diagnosed case of COVID-19. Mobile phlebotomists in the prospective study collected whole blood, serum and a nasopharyngeal or oropharyngeal swab from every participant. Over an approximately 2-month period, participants in the prospective study had the option of providing additional blood draws and questionnaires. Before DNA extraction, prospective study blood samples were shipped either frozen or at room temperature. Counted from cysteine to phenylalanine, this CDR3 has 14 amino acids. This entry keeps only the CDR3 DNA: 42 bases, framed from base 1. CDR1 LGHDT and CDR2 YNNKEL were looked up in the germline V gene (reference sequence). Trimming leaves V shorter by 1 base and J shorter by 5 bases, with the junction holding 2 bases beyond the gene matches.

TCRbeta CDR3 regions were amplified from genomic DNA by means of the immunoSEQ Assay, a bias-controlled multiplex PCR. Per the authors' processing: The number of nucleated cells in each sample was estimated by amplification of reference gene primers within the assay. To quantify the absolute abundance of each unique TCRbeta CDR3 rearrangement, sequence reads were collapsed and filtered. Productive Simpson clonality was computed per sample as the square root of Simpson's diversity index over productive rearrangements. TCRdb provides this immuneACCESS table in a form limited to in-frame rearrangements. Some clones are lacking; in checked studies, under half of them reflect an unresolved V gene, and why the rest are absent is not known. The V and J calls and clone size come from that table; D and trimming were worked out from the DNA. The sample profile shows some 320,000 clones; approximately 91% of them were found once. The top ten clones comprise about 4% of the sample.

On this clone: Its cognate antigen has yet to be identified. No base qualities exist here, and no much larger clone lies one base off it. Other DNA sequences in this specimen translate into the identical CDR3.

Specimen: PBMCs or T cells enriched from blood (not recorded which). The sequence links TRBV3-1 (or the pseudogene TRBV3-2) to TRBJ1-3; 7 central bases correspond to TRBD1. This sequence was found in a woman in her 30s who had been exposed to COVID-19. The CDR3 loop reads CASSQGQGRNTIYF. The DNA is as follows: TGTGCCAGCAGCCAAGGACAGGGAAGAAACACCATATATTTT.